The T cell receptor (beta chain) described here comes from a study of naive and memory T cell subsets. Whole-study findings and limits: The RNA method is potentially sensitive to activation and differentiation changes.

The SP2 primer and nested alpha and beta constant region primers amplified ligated cDNA in four rounds. TCRdb reprocessed the 5' RACE reads with MiXCR, giving one entry per CDR3 protein. The table has approximately 52,000 distinct CDR3 sequences, 4.7% seen once. A note on this clonotype: The target antigen is unknown.

A UMI-containing oligonucleotide was joined by 3' ligation to the TCR cDNA template. The germline V gene has CDR1 MGHRA and CDR2 YSYEKL. After removal of 3 bases from V and 12 bases from J, the junction contained 10 bases not matched to a gene. The CDR3 loop spans 14 amino acids. The V call is TRBV4-1, the J call TRBJ2-3, with TRBD2 matching 9 bases. The source is a female donor in good health. The CDR3 protein is CASSQPGTSFYQYF. CDR3 nucleotide sequence: TGCGCCAGCAGCCAGCCAGGGACTAGCTTTTACCAGTATTTT.